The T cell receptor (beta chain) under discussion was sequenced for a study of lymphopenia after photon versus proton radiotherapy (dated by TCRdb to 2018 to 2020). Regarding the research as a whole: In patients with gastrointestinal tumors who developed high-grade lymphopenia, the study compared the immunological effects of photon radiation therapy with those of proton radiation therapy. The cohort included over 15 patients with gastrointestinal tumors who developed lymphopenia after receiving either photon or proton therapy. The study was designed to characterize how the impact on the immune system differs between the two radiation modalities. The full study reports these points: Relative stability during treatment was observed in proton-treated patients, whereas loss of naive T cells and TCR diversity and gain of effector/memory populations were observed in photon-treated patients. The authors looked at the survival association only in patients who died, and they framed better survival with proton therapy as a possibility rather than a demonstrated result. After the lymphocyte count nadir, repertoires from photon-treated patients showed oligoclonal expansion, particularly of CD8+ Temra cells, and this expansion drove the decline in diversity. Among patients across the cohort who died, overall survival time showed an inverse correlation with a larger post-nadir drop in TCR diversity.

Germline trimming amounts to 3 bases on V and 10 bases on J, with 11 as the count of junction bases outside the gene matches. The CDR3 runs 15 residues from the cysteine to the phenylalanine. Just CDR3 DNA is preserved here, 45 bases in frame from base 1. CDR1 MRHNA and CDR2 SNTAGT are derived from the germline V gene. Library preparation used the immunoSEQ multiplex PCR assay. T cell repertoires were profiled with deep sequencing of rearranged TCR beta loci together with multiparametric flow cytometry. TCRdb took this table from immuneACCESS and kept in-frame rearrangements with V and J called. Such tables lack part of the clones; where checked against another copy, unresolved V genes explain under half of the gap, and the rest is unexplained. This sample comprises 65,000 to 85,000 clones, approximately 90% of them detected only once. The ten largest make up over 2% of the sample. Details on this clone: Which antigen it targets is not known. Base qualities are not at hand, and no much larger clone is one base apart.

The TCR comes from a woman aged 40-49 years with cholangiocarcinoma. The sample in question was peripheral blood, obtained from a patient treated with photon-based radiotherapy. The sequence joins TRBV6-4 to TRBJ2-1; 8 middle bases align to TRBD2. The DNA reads TGTGCCAGCAGTGAATCTCGAGCGGGGGTACAAGAGCAGTTCTTC. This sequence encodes CASSESRAGVQEQFF.